Sequencing of this T cell receptor beta chain was carried out in a study of blood T cell repertoires in COVID-19. Turning to the study itself: There were acute and convalescent COVID-19 samples, and they came from the United States, Italy and Spain. The cDNA or gDNA used as material had been derived from T cells, B-cell-depleted T cells, or PBMCs.

During active infection, Seattle patients enrolled and were then monitored through disease. CDR1 is SGHRS and CDR2 is YFSETQ in the germline V gene. J gave up 5 bases and V 4 bases, and 11 bases lay outside the gene matches. This CDR3 is 15 amino acids long. As processed by the authors: Amplified reference gene primers provided the basis for estimating nucleated cell counts. Measured with immunoSEQ multiplex PCR; TCRdb has only the in-frame clones, and not every one. Clone size and V and J calls were adopted from that table, with D and trimming inferred from the DNA. Counted here are approximately 88,000 clones, about four fifths occurring once; the ten biggest clones make up less than 7%.

The clonotype comes from a man between 65 and 79 years old with COVID-19, enrolled during active disease. The sample comprised peripheral blood. The chain is built from TRBV5-1 and TRBJ1-2; 7 bases agree with TRBD1. The CDR3 coding sequence is TGCGCCAGCAGCCCTGACGGGACAGCGACTTATGGCTACACCTTC. This translates into CASSPDGTATYGYTF.